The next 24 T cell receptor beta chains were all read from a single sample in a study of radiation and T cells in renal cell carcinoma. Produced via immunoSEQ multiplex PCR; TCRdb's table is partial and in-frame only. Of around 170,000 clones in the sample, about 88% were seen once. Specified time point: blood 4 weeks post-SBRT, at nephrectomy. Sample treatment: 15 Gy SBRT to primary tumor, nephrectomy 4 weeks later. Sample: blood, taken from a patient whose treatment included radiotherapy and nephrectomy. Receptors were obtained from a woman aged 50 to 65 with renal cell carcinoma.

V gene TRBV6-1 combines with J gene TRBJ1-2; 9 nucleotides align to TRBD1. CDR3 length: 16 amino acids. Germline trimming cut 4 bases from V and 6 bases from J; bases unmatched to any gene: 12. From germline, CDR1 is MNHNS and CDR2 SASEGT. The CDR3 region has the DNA TGTGCCAGCAGTGGCGAACTGGGACAGGGCTTCGATGGCTACACCTTC. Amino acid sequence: CASSGELGQGFDGYTF.

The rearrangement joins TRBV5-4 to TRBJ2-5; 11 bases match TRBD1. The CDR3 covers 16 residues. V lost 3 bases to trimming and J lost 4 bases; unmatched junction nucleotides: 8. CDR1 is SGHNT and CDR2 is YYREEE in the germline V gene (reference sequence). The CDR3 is CASSSPGQGEGETQYF. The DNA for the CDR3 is TGTGCCAGCAGCTCGCCGGGACAGGGGGAAGGAGAGACCCAGTACTTC.

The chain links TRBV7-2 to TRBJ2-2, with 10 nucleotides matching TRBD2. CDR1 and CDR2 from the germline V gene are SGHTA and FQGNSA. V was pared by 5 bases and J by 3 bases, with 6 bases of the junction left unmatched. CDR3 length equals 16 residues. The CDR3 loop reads CASSKIAGGHTGELFF. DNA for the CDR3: TGTGCCAGCAGCAAAATAGCGGGGGGACACACCGGGGAGCTGTTTTTT.

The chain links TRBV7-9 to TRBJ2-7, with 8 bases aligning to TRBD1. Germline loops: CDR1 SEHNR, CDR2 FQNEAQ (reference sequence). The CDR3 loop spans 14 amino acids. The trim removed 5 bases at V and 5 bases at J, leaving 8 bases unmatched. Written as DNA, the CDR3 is TGTGCCAGCAGCGAGACAGGGGTTGGGCACGAGCAGTACTTC. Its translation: CASSETGVGHEQYF.

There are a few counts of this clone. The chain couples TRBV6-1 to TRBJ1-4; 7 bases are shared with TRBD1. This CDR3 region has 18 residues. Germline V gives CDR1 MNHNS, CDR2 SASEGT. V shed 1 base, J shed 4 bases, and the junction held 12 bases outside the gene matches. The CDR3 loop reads CASSEGGRGGRFNEKLFF. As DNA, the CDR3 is TGTGCCAGCAGTGAAGGAGGGCGAGGGGGCCGCTTTAATGAAAAACTGTTTTTT.

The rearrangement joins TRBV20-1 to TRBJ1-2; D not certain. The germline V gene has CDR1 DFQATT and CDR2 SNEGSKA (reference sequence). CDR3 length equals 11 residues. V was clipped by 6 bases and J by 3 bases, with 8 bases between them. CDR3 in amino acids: CSAPLDYGYTF. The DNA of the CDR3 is TGCAGTGCCCCCCTGGACTATGGCTACACCTTC.

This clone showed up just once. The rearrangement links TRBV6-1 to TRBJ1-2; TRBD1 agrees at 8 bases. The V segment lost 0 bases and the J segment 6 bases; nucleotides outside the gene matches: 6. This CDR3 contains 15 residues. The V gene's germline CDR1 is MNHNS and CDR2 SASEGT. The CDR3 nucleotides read TGTGCCAGCAGTGAAGCTCGGACAGGGCTTAATGGCTACACCTTC. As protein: CASSEARTGLNGYTF.

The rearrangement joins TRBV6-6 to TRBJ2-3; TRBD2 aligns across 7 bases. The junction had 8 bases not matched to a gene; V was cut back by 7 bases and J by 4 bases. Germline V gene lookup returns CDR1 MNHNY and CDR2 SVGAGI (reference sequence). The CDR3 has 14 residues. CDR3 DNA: TGTGCCAGCATCACCGGGCTAGCGGCAGATACGCAGTATTTT. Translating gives CASITGLAADTQYF.

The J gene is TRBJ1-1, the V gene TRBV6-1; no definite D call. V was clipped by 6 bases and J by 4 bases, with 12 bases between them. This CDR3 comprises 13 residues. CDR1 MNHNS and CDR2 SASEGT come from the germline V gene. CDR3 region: CASRGWAITEAFF. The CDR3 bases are TGTGCCAGCAGGGGGTGGGCCATCACTGAAGCTTTCTTT.

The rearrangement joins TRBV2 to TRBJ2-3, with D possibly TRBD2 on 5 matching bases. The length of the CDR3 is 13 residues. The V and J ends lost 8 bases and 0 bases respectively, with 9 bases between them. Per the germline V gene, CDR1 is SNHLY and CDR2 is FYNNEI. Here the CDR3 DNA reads TGTGCCAGCTTAAGGGAGAGCACAGATACGCAGTATTTT. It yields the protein CASLRESTDTQYF.

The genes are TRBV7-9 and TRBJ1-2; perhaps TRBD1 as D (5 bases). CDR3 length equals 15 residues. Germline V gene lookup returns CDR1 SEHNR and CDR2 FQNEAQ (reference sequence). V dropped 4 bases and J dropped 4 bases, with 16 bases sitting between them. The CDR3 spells CASSSGGGRGYGYTF. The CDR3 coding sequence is TGTGCCAGCAGCTCCGGGGGGGGTCGCGGCTATGGCTACACCTTC.

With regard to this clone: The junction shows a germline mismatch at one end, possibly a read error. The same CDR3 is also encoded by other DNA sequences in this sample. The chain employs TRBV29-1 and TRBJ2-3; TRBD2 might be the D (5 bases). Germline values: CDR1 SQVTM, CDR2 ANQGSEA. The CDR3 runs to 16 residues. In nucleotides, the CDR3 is TGCAGCGTTGAAGATCGTATTGCGGCTAGCACGGATACGCAGTATTTT. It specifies CSVEDRIAASTDTQYF.

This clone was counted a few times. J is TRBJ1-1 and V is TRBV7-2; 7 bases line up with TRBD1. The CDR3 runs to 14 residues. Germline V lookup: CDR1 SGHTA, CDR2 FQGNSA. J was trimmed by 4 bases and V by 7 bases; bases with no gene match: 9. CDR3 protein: CASNRDGTATEAFF. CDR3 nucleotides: TGTGCCAGCAACCGGGACGGGACAGCCACTGAAGCTTTCTTT.

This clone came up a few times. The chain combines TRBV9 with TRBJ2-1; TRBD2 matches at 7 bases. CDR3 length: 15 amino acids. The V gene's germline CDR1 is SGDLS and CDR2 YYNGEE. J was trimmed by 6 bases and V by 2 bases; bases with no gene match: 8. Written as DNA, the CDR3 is TGTGCCAGCAGCGTTCGTCGGGGGGAGGTCAATGAGCAGTTCTTC. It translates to CASSVRRGEVNEQFF. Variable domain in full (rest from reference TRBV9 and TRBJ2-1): DSGVTQTPKHLITATGQRVTLRCSPRSGDLSVYWYQQSLDQGLQFLIQYYNGEERAKGNILERFSAQQFPDLHSELNLSSLELGDSALYFCASSVRRGEVNEQFFGPGTRLTVL.

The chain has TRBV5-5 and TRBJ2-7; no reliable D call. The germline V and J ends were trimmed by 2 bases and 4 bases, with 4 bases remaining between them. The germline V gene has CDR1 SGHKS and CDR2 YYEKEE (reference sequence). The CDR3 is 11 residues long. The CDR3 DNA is TGTGCCAGCAGCTTAGGTTACGAGCAGTACTTC. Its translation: CASSLGYEQYF.

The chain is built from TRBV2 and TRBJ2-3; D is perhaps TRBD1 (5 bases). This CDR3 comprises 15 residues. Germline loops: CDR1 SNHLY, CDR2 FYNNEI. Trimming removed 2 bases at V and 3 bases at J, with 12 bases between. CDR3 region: CASSEMNQGTDTQYF. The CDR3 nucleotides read TGTGCCAGCAGTGAAATGAACCAGGGAACAGATACGCAGTATTTT.

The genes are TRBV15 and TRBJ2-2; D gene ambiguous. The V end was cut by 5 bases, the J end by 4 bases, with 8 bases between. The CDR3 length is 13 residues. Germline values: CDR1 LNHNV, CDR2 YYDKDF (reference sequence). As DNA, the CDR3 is TGTGCCACCAGCGGGCCTGCCACCGGGGAGCTGTTTTTT. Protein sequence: CATSGPATGELFF.

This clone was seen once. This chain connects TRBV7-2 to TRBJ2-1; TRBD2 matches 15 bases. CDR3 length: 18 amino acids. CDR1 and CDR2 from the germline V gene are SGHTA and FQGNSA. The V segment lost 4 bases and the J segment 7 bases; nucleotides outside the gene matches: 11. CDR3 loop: CASSSGLAGGQTLNEQFF. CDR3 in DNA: TGTGCCAGCAGCTCCGGACTAGCGGGGGGGCAAACCCTAAATGAGCAGTTCTTC.

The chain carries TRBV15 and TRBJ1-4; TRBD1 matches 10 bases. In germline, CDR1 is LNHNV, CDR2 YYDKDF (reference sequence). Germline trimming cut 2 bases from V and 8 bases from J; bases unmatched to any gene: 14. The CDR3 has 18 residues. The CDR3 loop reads CATSRPPGQGSEAEKLFF. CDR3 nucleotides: TGTGCCACCAGCAGACCGCCGGGACAGGGGAGCGAAGCCGAAAAACTGTTTTTT.

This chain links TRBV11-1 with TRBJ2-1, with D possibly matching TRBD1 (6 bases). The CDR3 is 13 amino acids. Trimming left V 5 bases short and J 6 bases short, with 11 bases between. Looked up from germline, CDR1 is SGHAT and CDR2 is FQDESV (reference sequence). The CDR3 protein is CASSRQEVNEQFF. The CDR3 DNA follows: TGTGCCAGCAGCAGACAGGAAGTCAATGAGCAGTTCTTC.

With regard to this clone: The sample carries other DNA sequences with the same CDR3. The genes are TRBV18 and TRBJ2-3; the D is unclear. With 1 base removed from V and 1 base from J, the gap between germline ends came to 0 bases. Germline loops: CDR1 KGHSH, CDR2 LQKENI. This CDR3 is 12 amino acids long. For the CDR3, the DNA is TGTGCCAGCTCACCACGCACAGATACGCAGTATTTT. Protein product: CASSPRTDTQYF.

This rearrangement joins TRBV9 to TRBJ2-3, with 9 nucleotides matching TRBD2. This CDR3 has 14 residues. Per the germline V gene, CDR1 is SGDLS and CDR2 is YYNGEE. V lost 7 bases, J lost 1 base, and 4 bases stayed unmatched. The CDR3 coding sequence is TGTGCCAGCGGCGGGGGGGGCGGCACAGATACGCAGTATTTT. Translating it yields CASGGGGGTDTQYF.

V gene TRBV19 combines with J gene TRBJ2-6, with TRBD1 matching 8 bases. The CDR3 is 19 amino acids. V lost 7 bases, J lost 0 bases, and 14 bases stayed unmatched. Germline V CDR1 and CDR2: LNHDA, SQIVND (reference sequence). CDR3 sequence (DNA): TGTGCCAGTACCAATTCCGGGACAGGTGACCTCTCTGGGGCCAACGTCCTGACTTTC. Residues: CASTNSGTGDLSGANVLTF.

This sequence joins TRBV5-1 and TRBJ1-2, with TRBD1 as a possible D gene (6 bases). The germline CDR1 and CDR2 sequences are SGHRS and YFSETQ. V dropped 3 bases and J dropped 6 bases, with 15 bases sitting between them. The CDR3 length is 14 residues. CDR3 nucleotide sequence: TGCGCCAGCAGCTCAGACAGGCCTTTCCATGGCTACACCTTC. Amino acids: CASSSDRPFHGYTF.